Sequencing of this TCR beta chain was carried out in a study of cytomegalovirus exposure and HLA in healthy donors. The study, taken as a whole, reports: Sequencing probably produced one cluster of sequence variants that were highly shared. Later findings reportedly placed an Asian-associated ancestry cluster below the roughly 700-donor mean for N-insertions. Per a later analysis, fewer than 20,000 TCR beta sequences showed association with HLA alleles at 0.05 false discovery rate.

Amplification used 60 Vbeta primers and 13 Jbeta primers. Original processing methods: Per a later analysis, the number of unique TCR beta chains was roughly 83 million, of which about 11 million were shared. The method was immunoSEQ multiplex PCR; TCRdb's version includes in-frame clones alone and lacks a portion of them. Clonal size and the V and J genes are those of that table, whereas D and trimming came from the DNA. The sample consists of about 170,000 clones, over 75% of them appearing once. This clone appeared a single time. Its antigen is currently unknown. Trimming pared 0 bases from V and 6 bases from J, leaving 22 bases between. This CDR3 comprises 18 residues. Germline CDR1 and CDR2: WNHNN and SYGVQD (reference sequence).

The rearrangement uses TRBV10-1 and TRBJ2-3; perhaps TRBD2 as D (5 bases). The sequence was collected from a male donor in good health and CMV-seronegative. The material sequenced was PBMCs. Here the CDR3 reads CASSESLIHNNRRDTQYF. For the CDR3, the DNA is TGCGCCAGCAGTGAGTCGCTTATCCACAACAATCGGAGGGATACGCAGTATTTT.